The text below deals with one TCR beta chain. V was cut by 5 bases and J by 0 bases, with 11 bases left in between. The CDR3 runs to 15 residues. CDR1 and CDR2 from the germline V gene are MNHEY and SMNVEV (reference sequence). TCRdb's table, derived via immunoSEQ multiplex PCR, lists solely in-frame clones and lacks some. The table has about 73,000 clones, 90% to 95% seen once. This sample was taken from a study of control samples from healthy donors and cancer patients. V gene TRBV27 combines with J gene TRBJ1-3, with D possibly matching TRBD1 (6 bases). Source material: blood. The receptor comes from a woman in her thirties or forties in good health. The CDR3 protein is CASSIDRNSGNTIYF. In DNA, the CDR3 is TGTGCCAGCAGTATCGACAGGAACTCTGGAAACACCATATATTTT.